The rows below give T cell receptor beta chains drawn from one sample of a study of cytomegalovirus exposure and HLA in healthy donors. Clones were sequenced by immunoSEQ multiplex PCR, and TCRdb holds only the in-frame ones, with some missing. The sample has 150,000 to 200,000 clones. The sequencing input was PBMCs. The receptors here all came from a woman in her late teens or twenties in good health and CMV-seropositive. CDR3s include the opening cysteine and the closing phenylalanine or tryptophan. D genes are given only for firm matches.

.	TRBJ1-1	TRBV4-1	CASSLGLLNTEAFF
.	TRBJ2-1	TRBV5-6	CASSLALSGEQFF
TRBD1	TRBJ2-7	TRBV7-2	CASKSEQGAREQYF
TRBD1	TRBJ2-3	TRBV4-1	CASRPGGSWADTQYF
TRBD2	TRBJ2-1	TRBV2	CASSDTGGPYNEQFF
TRBD2	TRBJ2-1	TRBV7-2	CASSLRLAGLSYNEQFF
.	TRBJ1-2	TRBV10-2	CASRPGGYGYTF
.	TRBJ2-7	TRBV5-1	CASSLWQDSYEQYF
TRBD2	TRBJ2-5	TRBV5-6	CASSLGGLAGGGTQYF
.	TRBJ2-1	TRBV19	CASSITISSYNEQFF
TRBD1	TRBJ2-4	TRBV15	CATALPGQQNIQYF
.	TRBJ2-2	TRBV2	CATGRDVGGELFF
.	TRBJ1-1	TRBV30	CAWSSSGSTEAFF
.	TRBJ2-7	TRBV7-2	CASRGDTYYEQYF
TRBD2	TRBJ2-3	TRBV5-4	CASSWGGRRTTDTQYF
.	TRBJ2-5	TRBV11-2	CASSLVLGKLETQYF
TRBD1	TRBJ2-2	TRBV28	CASSLAGGESTGELFF
.	TRBJ1-3	TRBV30	CAWSGTVSGNTIYF
.	TRBJ2-5	TRBV5-1	CASSLASSPGQETQYF
TRBD1	TRBJ1-6	TRBV5-6	CASSRGTGGFTPLHF
TRBD2	TRBJ2-1	TRBV4-1	CASSQAGFGGKTSGGATEFF
.	TRBJ2-1	TRBV19	CASSTRDNYNEQFF
.	TRBJ2-1	TRBV7-8	CASSFVSYNEQFF
.	TRBJ2-7	TRBV18	CASSPSRGVSSYEQYF
.	TRBJ1-1	TRBV29-1	CSVGGYSNTEAFF
.	TRBJ2-1	TRBV2	CASSLERAGEQFF
.	TRBJ1-2	TRBV11-2	CASSLTTGPSRGYTF
.	TRBJ2-7	TRBV15	CATSRDSGFPTYEQYF
TRBD2	TRBJ2-7	TRBV19	CASSKLAGKADYEQYF
TRBD1	TRBJ1-2	TRBV7-9	CASSLDGTAANYGYTF
.	TRBJ1-4	TRBV2	CASGGSGNEKLFF
.	TRBJ1-2	TRBV6-4	CASFSKYGYTF
TRBD1	.	TRBV30	CAWSVRGGTYEQYF
.	TRBJ1-1	TRBV11-2	CASSFKPSVEAFF